This TCR beta chain was profiled in a study of tumor and adjacent non-tumor tissue in lung cancer (dated by TCRdb to 2017 to 2018). As for the study more broadly: The cohort included about eleven adenocarcinoma, 2 squamous cell carcinoma and 1 small cell lung cancer patients. The roughly 15 enrolled patients, of whom approximately ten were men and 5 were women, were aged about 31 to 80 years and were diagnosed with TNM stage I to III disease. Sequencing produced around 130,000,000 productive TCRbeta reads in total, an average of around 4.2 million reads per sample. Using bulk TCRbeta repertoires from approximately 15 lung cancer patients, the study set lung tumor tissue side by side with matched distant non-tumor lung tissue. For each patient, one tumor sample and one normal lung sample were taken, giving some 33 paired specimens that underwent TCRbeta CDR3 sequencing. Overall study outcomes, separate from this receptor: Because peripheral blood was not sequenced, blood TCRbeta repertoires in the lung cancer patients of the study were not examined. Only 15 or so patients were included in the cohort, and the need for larger samples and more detailed clinical data was noted by the authors. Significantly higher TCR diversity (inverse Simpson) was observed in tumor tissue than in normal lung tissue (about 410 vs 180, P = 0.0075, Mann-Whitney U test). In normal lung, the top 100 clones accounted for a significantly larger cumulative share of the repertoire than in tumor tissue. Significantly higher TCR diversity was found in younger patients, and higher tumor TCR diversity was associated with shorter overall and disease-free survival. Neither the sequencing platform nor unique molecular identifiers are named or mentioned anywhere in the methods.

RNA was isolated from bulk, unsorted tissue, and RNA quality was assessed with a NanoDrop ND-1000 and an Agilent 2100. All donors had newly diagnosed lung cancer, had not received prior chemotherapy, and were admitted for thoracic surgery in China between August and November 2014. Patients who had received previous radiotherapy or chemotherapy, or who had another concurrent cancer, were excluded from the study. Surgical tissue pieces of about 1-2.3 cm3 were preserved in RNAlater solution and were kept at -80 degrees C until use. For this clonotype: The antigen this receptor binds is unknown. A read error may produce the germline difference seen at one junction end.

Library method: multiplex PCR. Data came from an Illumina HiSeq 2500. TCRbeta libraries were built by three rounds of nested PCR using primers (Table S4), following protocols modified from ARM-PCR. PCR products of 200-500 bp were gel-excised and purified with the QIAquick gel extraction kit before sequencing. The study's processing was this. Reads were cleaned with Trimmomatic, merged with FLASH into complete CDR3 sequences, and assigned to V(D)J germline segments with MiTCR. Clonal diversity was computed as the inverse Simpson's index with VDJtools. Productive reads were defined as in-frame sequences without a premature stop codon. TCRdb reprocessed the public reads (quality trimming at Q25 with fastp, clone calling with MiXCR) and kept in-frame beta chains. Rows with a matching CDR3 protein are joined into one entry that keeps the most common DNA and genes. The V and J calls here are based on TCRdb, not the publication. This sample lists fewer than 120,000 distinct CDR3 sequences; about 87% were detected once. Jointly, the top ten make up under 25% of the sample.

The clonotype was recovered from a man between 65 and 79 years old with non-small cell lung cancer. Sequencing was done on a sample of lung tumor tissue.

The nucleotide sequence reads as follows: TGTGACAGCAGCTTAGTTTTTCACGAGAAGTACTTC. Its translation is CDSSLVFHEKYF. The chain is made from TRBV11-3 and TRBJ2-7; the D gene identity is not certain. The CDR3 runs 12 residues from the cysteine to the phenylalanine. Just CDR3 DNA is preserved here, 36 bases in frame from base 1. As encoded in the germline V gene, CDR1 is SGHNT while CDR2 is YENEEA. Where the CDR3 stops, the reference TRBV11-3 and TRBJ2-7 genes take over; the full variable domain is EAGVVQSPRYKIIEKKQPVAFWCNPISGHNTLYWYLQNLGQGPELLIRYENEEAVDDSQLPKDRFSAERLKGVDSTLKIQPAELGDSAVYLCDSSLVFHEKYFGPGTRLTVT.